This T cell receptor beta chain was documented in a study of cytomegalovirus exposure and HLA in healthy donors (dated by TCRdb to about 2017). For the study in its entirety: According to an earlier analysis of several hundred of the donors, 150 million to 200 million T cells yielded roughly 110 million unique TCR beta sequences and approximately 280 Gb of sequence data. Rather than using new phenotypic data, the later analysis identified candidate immune exposures from TCR beta sequences and from how often those sequences occurred across donors. Across under 500 genotyped donors of the cohort, an average of 235,054 unique TCR beta nucleotide sequences per donor were sequenced, and approximately 17% of those sequences were non-productive. Alongside the repertoire data, information on donor age, sex, ethnicity and CMV serostatus was compiled. An early release that covered about 600 HLA-typed donors contained approximately 300 gigabases of sequencing data and 75 million to 100 million unique TCR sequences. The study aimed to test whether signatures of past pathogen exposure could be identified by cataloging public T cell receptors. The study combined high-throughput TCR immunosequencing, statistical association of individual TCRs with disease status, and machine learning to predict cytomegalovirus infection status. To decide whether each TCR beta V gene segment behaved as functional or pseudogenic, an earlier analysis of some 600 of the donors relied on high-throughput TCR beta sequencing. Every repertoire in the discovery cohort had been generated on one and the same sequencing platform. A separate validation cohort of approximately 120 different subjects was used in addition to the roughly 670-subject first cohort. Five DR-DQ haplotypes were handled as single units for association and clustering, since linkage in the cohort was strong. Class I and class II HLA loci were covered by the typing at four-digit resolution. Using immunosequencing, the study profiled T cell repertoires from around 670 subjects and related those repertoires to cytomegalovirus serostatus. Typing coverage varied by locus: 629-630 donors for A, B, C, DRB1 and DQB1; approximately 500 for DQA1; approximately 570 for DPA1; 450 to 480 for DPB1. In a later analysis, previously published TCR beta repertoires from several hundred donors were re-analyzed and high-resolution HLA genotyping was added so that TCR occurrence patterns could be studied. In a later genetic analysis, genome-wide SNP genotypes for about 65% of the roughly 700 donors were used, and that subset was treated as a discovery cohort. Of the 398 genotyped donors, about 80% fell in the genetic ancestry cluster associated with self-reported Caucasian donors. General study outcomes and caveats: Correlated functional status among segregating V segments might be attributable to linkage disequilibrium, but an unknown experimental factor could not be ruled out. According to the authors, the approach could potentially be generalized to other disease states and immunological phenotypes. Assigning TCR associations to individual alleles was difficult when HLA alleles, especially DR and DQ, strongly co-occurred. Most TCR sequences were seen in very few donors, while some public TCRs were found in many individuals. Because HLA typing was missing for some donors at each locus, association tests included only the typed subset. According to a later genetic analysis, donors in an Asian-associated ancestry cluster had fewer N-insertions in productive TCRs than the approximately 670-donor mean. In the study, approximately 160 TCR beta chains were listed as associated with cytomegalovirus. In a later analysis, several top co-occurrence clusters were reported to appear linked to parvovirus B19, influenza, CMV and Epstein-Barr virus. Roughly uniform sequencing depth across donors was assumed in presence/absence analyses, although this assumption may not hold. An earlier analysis of approximately 540 of the donors showed that most TCR beta V segments appeared in productive rearrangements either about 87% or about 30% of the time, which broadly matched IMGT annotations. Because counts were too low, some 17 rarely observed V segments, including chromosome 9 orphons, were excluded from the earlier analysis of roughly 580 of the donors. A cluster of highly shared sequence variants was judged likely to represent a technical artifact of the sequencing pipeline. V-gene and J-gene trimming of TCR beta chains was associated with a missense DCLRE1C variant in a later genetic analysis, and the association was replicated in an independent cohort. For the cohort, immune exposure information was limited to CMV serostatus. Cytomegalovirus status was reported to be diagnosed by the classifier with high specificity and sensitivity in both the original and validation cohorts. A few of the identified cytomegalovirus-associated TCR beta chains were confirmed in vitro to be specific for cytomegalovirus antigens. A further reported finding was that TCR beta sequences accurately predicted the HLA-A and HLA-B alleles for most subjects in the first cohort. The cohort was sequenced for TCR beta chains only, and without alpha or paired-chain data the features that could be detected were limited. A later analysis associated about 17,000 TCR beta sequences with specific HLA alleles at a false discovery rate of 0.05. A later analysis found that TCR association rates varied across HLA loci, with DRB1 alleles showing the most associated TCRs and HLA-C alleles the fewest. Some IMGT-functional V segments, including TRBV6-2 and TRBV6-3, could not be told apart with the 87-base-pair reads, so those segments were excluded. Compared with equally common non-associated chains, HLA-associated TCR beta chains in a later analysis were more clonally expanded and had lower generation probabilities. In a later analysis, most CMV-associated TCR beta chains were found to appear HLA-restricted, with HLA associations seemingly driven largely by CMV exposure.

Libraries were prepared through the immunoSEQ multiplex PCR assay. The multiplex PCR relied on a mix of 60 forward primers for TCR Vbeta segments and 13 reverse primers for TCR Jbeta segments. Amplification of the CDR3 region of rearranged TCR beta genes was performed with a multiplex PCR assay on genomic DNA. The amplified TCR beta libraries were sequenced on the Illumina HiSeq System as 87-base-pair reads. In the source study's methods: In a later analysis, roughly 80 million unique TCR beta chains were counted across the approximately 620 repertoires, and around 10 million of these chains were shared by at least two donors. Raw reads were error-corrected and collapsed into unique sequences by a nearest-neighbor algorithm in which closely related sequences were merged to remove PCR and sequencing errors. Alignment of CDR3 sequences to IMGT reference sequences was used to assign V, D and J gene segments. For a sequence to be retained, a match of at least six nucleotides was required to both a V gene segment and a J gene segment. Rearrangements were called productive when the CDR3 lacked stop codons and stayed in frame with V and J; all others were non-productive. CDR3 was defined by IMGT convention, running from the second conserved V-encoded cysteine to the conserved J-encoded phenylalanine. Sequences without an unambiguous match to a single V gene segment were excluded from the earlier analysis of 587 of the donors. An earlier analysis of some 610 of the donors called V segments functional above 56.7% productive rearrangements and segregating when the between-donor standard deviation exceeded 5%. To diagnose cytomegalovirus status from the catalog of TCR beta chain sequences, a statistical classification framework was built. In a later analysis, TCR nucleotide sequences were compared against IMGT/GENE-DB human TR gene sequences so that V and J genes could be assigned. A later analysis assigned CDR3 sequences and most-parsimonious VDJ recombination scenarios with the TCRdist pipeline. In a later analysis, each TCR beta chain was defined by its CDR3 amino acid sequence together with its V-gene family, and reads lacking a unique V-gene family were excluded. To address suspected cross-contamination and a sequencing artifact, a later analysis removed 592 highly shared, low-generation-probability nucleotide sequences. A later analysis calculated a clonal expansion index for each public chain from normalized within-repertoire ranks of inferred template counts. Generation probabilities in a later analysis came from a VDJ recombination model fitted to out-of-frame rearrangements, and those results were checked against IGoR. In a later analysis, hypergeometric tests were used to score TCR-TCR, TCR-HLA and TCR-CMV co-occurrence, with a repertoire-size bias correction applied to TCR pairs. In a later analysis, false discovery rates were estimated by permuting HLA or CMV assignments 20 times. A later analysis grouped co-occurring TCRs with DBSCAN, adding TCRdist sequence similarity when clustering within HLA-allele-positive subsets. Repertoires with fewer than 30,000 or more than 120,000 public chains, plus five repertoires with anomalous nucleotide sharing, were excluded from co-occurrence clustering. Not all clones reach the TCRdb copy of this immuneACCESS table, which keeps in-frame sequences only. Checked studies attribute under half of the gap to unresolved V genes and leave the rest unexplained. The V and J calls and clone size were taken over from that table, and D and trimming were inferred from the DNA. The sample table holds about 59,000 clones, of which 65% to 90% were seen once. The top ten clonotypes cover 1.6% of the sample.

The cohort was made up of 500 to 800 healthy bone marrow donors. Cohort members were all nominally healthy when sampled, although unrecorded immune exposures were likely present. Of the approximately 700 cohort members, fewer than 300 had positive CMV serostatus and 350 to 450 had negative CMV serostatus, and CMV serostatus was not recorded for the donor. A peripheral blood sample was provided by each donor, and peripheral blood mononuclear cells were used for TCR beta sequencing. The Qiagen DNeasy Blood Extraction Kit was used to extract genomic DNA from the blood cell samples. As regards this clone: Its antigen specificity is not known. Base qualities were left out, and no much larger clone turns up one base away.

The CDR3 holds 16 amino acids from the cysteine to the phenylalanine. Only the CDR3 DNA stays, 48 bases, in frame from base 1. Cut back by 2 bases and 6 bases, the V and J ends lie 18 bases apart. The germline V gene (reference sequence) sets CDR1 to LNHNV and CDR2 to YYDKDF. The sequence links TRBV15 to TRBJ2-3; D gene: possibly TRBD1, on 5 matching bases. Sequencing was carried out using PBMCs. The sequence was obtained from a human donor in good health. The sequence in DNA is TGTGCCACCAGCAGAAACCCCGGGCAGGGCGGCGATACGCAGTATTTT. Translated, it gives CATSRNPGQGGDTQYF.